The present T cell receptor beta chain was sequenced within a study of T-cell memory formation after mild COVID-19. TCRdb ran MiXCR on the 5' RACE reads and lists one entry per CDR3 protein. This sample yields about 470,000 distinct CDR3 sequences, of which 18% are seen a single time; 9% to 15% belongs to the top ten. The CDR3 runs 15 residues. CDR1 is SGDLS, CDR2 YYNGEE, per germline. V dropped 4 bases and J dropped 7 bases, with 18 bases sitting between them. The chain is built from TRBV9 and TRBJ1-5; weak D call: TRBD1 (6 bases). The TCR sequence derives from an adult woman who had mild COVID-19 (a few samples of this study predate the infection). Cell type and time point are not known. Sequencing was performed on PBMCs or a T cell subset sorted from them (not recorded which). The CDR3 sequence: CASSPWDKLGQPQHF. The CDR3 DNA sequence: TGTGCCAGCAGCCCATGGGACAAGCTCGGGCAGCCCCAGCATTTT.